The 4 T cell receptor beta chains presented below share a single source sample, sequenced in a study of OX40 agonist ivuxolimab in advanced cancers. Sequencing used immunoSEQ multiplex PCR; TCRdb keeps in-frame clones, though not all of them. In the table there are 70,000 to 90,000 clones, 75% to 90% of which are singletons. Sequencing was performed on CD4+ or CD8+ T cells sorted from blood, taken in a trial of the OX40 agonist ivuxolimab. Receptor source: an adult with an advanced solid tumor such as melanoma, head and neck, liver or kidney cancer.

V and J are TRBV11-3 and TRBJ2-3; D may correspond to TRBD1 or TRBD2 (5 bases each). This CDR3 has 13 amino acids. From germline, CDR1 is SGHNT and CDR2 YENEEA. Trimming left V 0 bases short and J 4 bases short, with 5 bases between. Here the CDR3 DNA reads TGTGCCAGCAGCTTAGAGGGACCAGATACGCAGTATTTT. Protein sequence: CASSLEGPDTQYF. The entire variable domain, with the rest obtained from reference TRBV11-3 and TRBJ2-3, is as follows: EAGVVQSPRYKIIEKKQPVAFWCNPISGHNTLYWYLQNLGQGPELLIRYENEEAVDDSQLPKDRFSAERLKGVDSTLKIQPAELGDSAVYLCASSLEGPDTQYFGPGTRLTVL.

This sequence joins TRBV7-9 and TRBJ1-1; no definite D call. There are 14 residues in the CDR3. V lost 3 bases, J lost 0 bases, and 8 bases lay in between. Germline loops: CDR1 SEHNR, CDR2 FQNEAQ (reference sequence). CDR3 amino acids: CASSLNTMNTEAFF. CDR3 bases: TGTGCCAGCAGCTTGAACACCATGAACACTGAAGCTTTCTTT.

The chain joins TRBV28 to TRBJ2-7; no clear D. Germline V gives CDR1 MDHEN, CDR2 SYDVKM. The ends were cut back, 4 bases at V and 0 bases at J, with 13 bases in the middle. This CDR3 has 15 amino acids. The CDR3 loop is CASSSPTFGSYEQYF. As DNA, the CDR3 is TGTGCCAGCAGTTCCCCGACCTTCGGCTCCTACGAGCAGTACTTC.

The rearrangement links TRBV19 to TRBJ2-3; D may be TRBD1 (5 bases). CDR3 length: 13 amino acids. Germline V lookup: CDR1 LNHDA, CDR2 SQIVND (reference sequence). Trimming pared 11 bases from V and 0 bases from J, leaving 12 bases between. CDR3 nucleotides: TGTGCCGTTAAGGGGATTAGCACAGATACGCAGTATTTT. It encodes CAVKGISTDTQYF.